This T cell receptor beta chain came from a study of Graves' ophthalmopathy and Graves' hyperthyroidism. Overall study findings and caveats: It was with roughly 71% sensitivity and about 72% specificity that the model predicted ophthalmopathy progression.

This clonotype showed up just a few times. Its antigen is not known. This may arise from a read error, as a much more abundant clone is one base away. In this CDR3 the conserved last residue, phenylalanine or tryptophan, is missing, so a read error is likely. Beta-chain TCR CDR3 regions were amplified from RNA transcripts. An opening RT-PCR round employed HTBI primers and preceded a second-round multiplex PCR. TCRdb reprocessed the multiplex PCR reads with MiXCR, giving one entry per CDR3 protein. The sample has 400,000 to 450,000 distinct CDR3 sequences; around a fifth are singletons. The CDR3 spans 14 residues. Deletions cut 1 base from V and 3 bases from J, with 10 bases between. The germline gives CDR1 SGHAT, CDR2 FQNNGV. Absence of ophthalmopathy within 18 months of follow-up defined stable hyperthyroidism. Clinical symptoms and serum thyroxine were used for diagnosis; TRAb, thyroid ultrasound and orbital computed tomography were also relied on. From fresh peripheral blood, roughly 9.3 ml in volume, the PBMCs were obtained.

The rearrangement links TRBV11-2 to TRBJ2-7, with D possibly called TRBD1 or TRBD2 (6 bases each). The TCR sequence derives from a woman aged 18-29 years with stable Graves' hyperthyroidism. Sample: peripheral blood. CDR3 protein: CASSLVQGLYEQYL. For the CDR3, the DNA is TGTGCCAGCAGCTTAGTACAGGGACTCTACGAGCAGTACCTC.